Sequencing of this TCR beta chain was carried out in a study of blood T cell repertoires in COVID-19 (dated by TCRdb to 2018 to 2020). About the investigation overall: Samples from collaborators originated in the United States, Italy and Spain and spanned both the acute and convalescent phases of COVID-19. The material from the prospective study consisted of cDNA or gDNA derived from T cells, B-cell-depleted T cells, or PBMCs. Where HLA class I and class II types were available, the types were taken from metadata supplied by the sample provider, not from assay-based typing. Deeply sampled blood TCRbeta repertoires from subjects exposed to, actively infected with, or recovered from COVID-19 were included in the dataset. Samples came from the ongoing ImmuneRACE study (first 160 participants) plus 1,254 subjects from 6 global collaborators. The repertoires were made available in a free public database intended to serve as a resource for research on the immune response to SARS-CoV-2. A de-identified subject ID, COVID-19 status, age in years and sex were almost always included in the sample metadata.

TCRbeta CDR3 regions were amplified from genomic DNA by means of the immunoSEQ Assay, a bias-controlled multiplex PCR. Under the source paper's analysis protocol: Nucleated cell counts per sample were estimated from amplification of reference gene primers within the assay. To quantify the absolute abundance of each unique TCRbeta CDR3 rearrangement, sequence reads were collapsed and filtered. Productive Simpson clonality was computed per sample as the square root of Simpson's diversity index over productive rearrangements. Imported from immuneACCESS, the table was reduced by TCRdb to in-frame sequences with V and J called. These copies leave out some clones; in studies compared against another copy, an unresolved V gene accounts for under half, and the cause of the remainder is not known. V and J calls and clone size are those listed in that table; D and trimming were worked out from the DNA. This sample holds approximately 130,000 clones; about 83% were observed only once. The ten largest account for about 2% of the sample.

Concerning this clone: What antigen it recognizes has not been identified. Base qualities are not at hand, and no much larger clone is one base apart.

Points the paper makes about the study in general: How much clinical and demographic metadata was included differed by source and by participant, and the metadata was provided uncurated.

The collaborating institutions used their own protocols to collect whole blood in K2EDTA tubes. For TCRbeta analysis, collaborator samples were shipped as frozen whole blood, as isolated PBMCs, or as DNA extracted from either sample type. The CDR3 sequence holds 11 residues, the cysteine and phenylalanine included. The read is trimmed to its CDR3 DNA, 33 bases read in frame from base 1. CDR1 ENHRY and CDR2 SYGVKD are derived from the germline V gene. The V end loses 2 bases and the J end loses 5 bases, and a stretch of 4 bases separates them. This receptor chain uses TRBV10-3 and TRBJ2-7; too little of a D gene remains to name it. The specimen was peripheral blood. The source of this sequence is a woman aged 45 to 65 with acute or convalescent COVID-19. Read as DNA, the sequence is TGTGCCATCAGTGAGGGCCACGAGCAGTACTTC. Translated, this is CAISEGHEQYF.